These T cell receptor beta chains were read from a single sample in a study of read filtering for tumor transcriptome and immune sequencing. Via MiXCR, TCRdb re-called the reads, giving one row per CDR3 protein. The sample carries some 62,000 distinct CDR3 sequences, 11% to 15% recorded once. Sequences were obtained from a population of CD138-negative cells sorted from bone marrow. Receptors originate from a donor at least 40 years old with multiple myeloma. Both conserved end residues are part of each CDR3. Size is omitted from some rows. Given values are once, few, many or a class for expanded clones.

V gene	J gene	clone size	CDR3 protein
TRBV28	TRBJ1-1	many	CASSQTAGSTEAFF
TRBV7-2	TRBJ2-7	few	CASSLTAQGARGQYF
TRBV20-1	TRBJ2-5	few	CSGTSGTSETQYF
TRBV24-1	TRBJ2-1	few	CATSDLWREGQYNEQFF
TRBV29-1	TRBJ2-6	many	CSVEERQPTSSGANVLTF
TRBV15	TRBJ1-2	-	CATSRDNSYGYTF
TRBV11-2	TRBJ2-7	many	CASSLAWTVTYEQYF
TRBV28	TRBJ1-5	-	CASSPPDIQPQHF
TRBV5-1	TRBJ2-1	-	CASSIGQGALDEQFF
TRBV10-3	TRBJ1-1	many	CAISESPGGQGGRTEAFF
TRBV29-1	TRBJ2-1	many	CSVPDLSSYNEQFF
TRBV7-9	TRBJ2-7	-	CASSLASGVDEQYF
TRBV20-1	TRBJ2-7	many	CSANDPTAYEQYF
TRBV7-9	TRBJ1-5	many	CASSLAGQAKNQPQHF
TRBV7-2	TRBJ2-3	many	CASSFSGRGGTDTQYF
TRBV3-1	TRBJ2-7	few	CASGQEPIPSYEQYF
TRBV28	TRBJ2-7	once	CTSGRPQGSSYEQYF
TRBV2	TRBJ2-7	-	CASRALAGFYEQYF
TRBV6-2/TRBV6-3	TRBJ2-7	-	CASSLLAREQYF
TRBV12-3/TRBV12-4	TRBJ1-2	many	CASRPTGEYYGYTF
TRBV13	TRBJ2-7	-	CASSLGTKTTSGTYEQYF
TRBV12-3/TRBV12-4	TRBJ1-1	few	CASSLTGRVGTEAFF
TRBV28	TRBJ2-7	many	CASGHPTTDEQYF
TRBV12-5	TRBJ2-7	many	CASGLVAGTHDGQYF
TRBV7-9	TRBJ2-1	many	CASSFQGSRDNEQFF
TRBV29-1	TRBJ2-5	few	CGVAQSLQETQYF
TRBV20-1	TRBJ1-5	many	CSAKKYRASNQPQHF
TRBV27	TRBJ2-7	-	CASSLRGQGAGSYEQYF
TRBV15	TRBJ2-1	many	CATSRTSGRHGQFF
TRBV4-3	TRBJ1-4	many	CASSQDLGGGSNNEKLFF
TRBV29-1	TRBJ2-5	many	CSVRTGRETQYF